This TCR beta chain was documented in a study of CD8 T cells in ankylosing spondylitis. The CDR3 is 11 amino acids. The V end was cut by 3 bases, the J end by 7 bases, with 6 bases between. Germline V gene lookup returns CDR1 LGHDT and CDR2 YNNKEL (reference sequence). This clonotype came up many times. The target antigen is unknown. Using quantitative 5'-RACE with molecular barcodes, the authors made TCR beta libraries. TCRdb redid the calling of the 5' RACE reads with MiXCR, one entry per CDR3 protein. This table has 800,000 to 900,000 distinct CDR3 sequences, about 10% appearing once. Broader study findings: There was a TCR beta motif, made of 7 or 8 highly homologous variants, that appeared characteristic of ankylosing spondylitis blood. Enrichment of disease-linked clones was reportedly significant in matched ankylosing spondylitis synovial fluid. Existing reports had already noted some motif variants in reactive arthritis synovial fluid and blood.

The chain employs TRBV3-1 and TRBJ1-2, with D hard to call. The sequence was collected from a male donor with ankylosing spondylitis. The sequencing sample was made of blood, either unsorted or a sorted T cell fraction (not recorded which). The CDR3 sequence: CASSQGSGYTF. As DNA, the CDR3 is TGTGCCAGCAGCCAGGGATCTGGCTACACCTTC.